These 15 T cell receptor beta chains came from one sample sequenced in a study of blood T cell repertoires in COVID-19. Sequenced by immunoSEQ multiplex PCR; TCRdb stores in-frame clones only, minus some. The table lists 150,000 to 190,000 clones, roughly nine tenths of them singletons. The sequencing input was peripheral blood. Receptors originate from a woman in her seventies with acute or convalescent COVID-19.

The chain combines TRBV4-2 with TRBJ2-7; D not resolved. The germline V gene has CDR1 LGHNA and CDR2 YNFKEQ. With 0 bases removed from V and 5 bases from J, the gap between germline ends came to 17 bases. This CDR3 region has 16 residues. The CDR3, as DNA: TGTGCCAGCAGCCAAGAAGGTAGCTCTTTCGCCCACGAGCAGTACTTC. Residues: CASSQEGSSFAHEQYF.

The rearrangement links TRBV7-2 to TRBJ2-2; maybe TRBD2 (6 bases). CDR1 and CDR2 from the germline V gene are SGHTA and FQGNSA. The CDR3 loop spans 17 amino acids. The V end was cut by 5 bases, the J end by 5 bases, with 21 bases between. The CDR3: CASSPGLAPSGTGELFF. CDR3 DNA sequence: TGTGCCAGCAGCCCCGGCCTAGCGCCAAGTGGGACCGGGGAGCTGTTTTTT. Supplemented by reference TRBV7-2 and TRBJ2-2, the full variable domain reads GAGVSQSPSNKVTEKGKDVELRCDPISGHTALYWYRQSLGQGLEFLIYFQGNSAPDKSGLPSDRFSAERTGGSVSTLTIQRTQQEDSAVYLCASSPGLAPSGTGELFFGEGSRLTVL.

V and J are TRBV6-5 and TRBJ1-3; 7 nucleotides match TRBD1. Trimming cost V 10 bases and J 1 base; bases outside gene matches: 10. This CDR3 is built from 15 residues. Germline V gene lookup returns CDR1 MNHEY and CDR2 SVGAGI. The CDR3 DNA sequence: TGTGCCACCCTCGACAGGGTCCTTTCTGGAAACACCATATATTTT. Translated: CATLDRVLSGNTIYF.

This chain's CDR3 is CASSRQGAAEAFF. In DNA, the CDR3 is TGTGCCAGCAGCAGACAGGGAGCGGCTGAAGCTTTCTTT. The chain employs TRBV7-9 and TRBJ1-1; TRBD1 matches 7 bases. With V trimmed by 5 bases and J by 6 bases, 6 bases remained unmatched. Per germline, CDR1 SEHNR and CDR2 FQNEAQ (reference sequence). CDR3 length: 13 amino acids.

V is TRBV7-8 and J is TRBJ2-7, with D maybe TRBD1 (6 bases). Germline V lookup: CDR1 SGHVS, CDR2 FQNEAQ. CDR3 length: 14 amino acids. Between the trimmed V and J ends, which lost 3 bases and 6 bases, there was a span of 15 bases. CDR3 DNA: TGTGCCAGCAGCTTGTACAGGGAGACGGGCGAGCAGTACGTC. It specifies CASSLYRETGEQYV.

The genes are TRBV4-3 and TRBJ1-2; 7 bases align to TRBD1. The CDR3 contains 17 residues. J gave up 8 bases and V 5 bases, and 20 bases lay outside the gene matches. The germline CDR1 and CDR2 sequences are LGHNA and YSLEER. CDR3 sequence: CASSEGAKGRGDQGYTF. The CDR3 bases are TGCGCCAGCAGCGAGGGGGCCAAGGGAAGGGGGGACCAAGGCTACACCTTC.

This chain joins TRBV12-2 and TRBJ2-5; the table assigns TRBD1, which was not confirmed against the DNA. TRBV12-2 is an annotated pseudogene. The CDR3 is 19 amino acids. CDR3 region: CASRLPTRTGRLSQETQYF. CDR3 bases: TGTGCAAGTCGCTTACCCACAAGGACAGGGAGGCTATCCCAAGAGACCCAGTACTTC.

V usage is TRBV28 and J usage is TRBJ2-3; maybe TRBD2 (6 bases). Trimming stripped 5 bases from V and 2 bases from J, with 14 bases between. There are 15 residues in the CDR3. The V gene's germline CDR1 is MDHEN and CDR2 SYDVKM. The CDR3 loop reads CASSPLAMYTDTQYF. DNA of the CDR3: TGTGCCAGCAGTCCCCTAGCGATGTACACAGATACGCAGTATTTT.

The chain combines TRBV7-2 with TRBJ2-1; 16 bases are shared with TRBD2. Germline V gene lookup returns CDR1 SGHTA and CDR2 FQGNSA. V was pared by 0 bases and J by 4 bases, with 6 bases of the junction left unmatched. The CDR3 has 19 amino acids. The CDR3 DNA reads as TGTGCCAGCAGCTTAGCCGGGACTAGCGGGGGGGCCGGTTACAATGAGCAGTTCTTC. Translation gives CASSLAGTSGGAGYNEQFF.

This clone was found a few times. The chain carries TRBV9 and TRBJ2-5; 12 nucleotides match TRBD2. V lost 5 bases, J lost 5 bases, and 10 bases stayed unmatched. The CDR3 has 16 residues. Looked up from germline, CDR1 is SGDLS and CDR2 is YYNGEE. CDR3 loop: CASSDRLAGAVETQYF. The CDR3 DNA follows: TGTGCCAGCAGTGATAGACTAGCGGGGGCAGTCGAGACCCAGTACTTC.

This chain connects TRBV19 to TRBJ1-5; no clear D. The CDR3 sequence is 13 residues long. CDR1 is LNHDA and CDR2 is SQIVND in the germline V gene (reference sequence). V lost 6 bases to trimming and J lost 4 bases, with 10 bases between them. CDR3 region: CASSPQANQPQHF. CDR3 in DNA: TGTGCCAGTAGCCCCCAGGCAAATCAGCCCCAGCATTTT. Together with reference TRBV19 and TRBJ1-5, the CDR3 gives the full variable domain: DGGITQSPKYLFRKEGQNVTLSCEQNLNHDAMYWYRQDPGQGLRLIYYSQIVNDFQKGDIAEGYSVSREKKESFPLTVTSAQKNPTAFYLCASSPQANQPQHFGDGTRLSIL.

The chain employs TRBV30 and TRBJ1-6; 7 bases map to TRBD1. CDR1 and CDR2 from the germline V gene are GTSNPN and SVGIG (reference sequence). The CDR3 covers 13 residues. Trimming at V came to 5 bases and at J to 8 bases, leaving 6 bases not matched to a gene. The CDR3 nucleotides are TGTGCCTGGGACCGGACAGGCCATTCACCCCTCCACTTT. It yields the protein CAWDRTGHSPLHF.

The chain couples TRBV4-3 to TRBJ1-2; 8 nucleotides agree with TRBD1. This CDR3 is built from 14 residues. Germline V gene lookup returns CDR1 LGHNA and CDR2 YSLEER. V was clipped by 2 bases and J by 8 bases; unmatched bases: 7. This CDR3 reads CASSQLSSGGGYTF. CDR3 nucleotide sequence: TGCGCCAGCAGCCAACTTTCCTCAGGGGGCGGCTACACCTTC.

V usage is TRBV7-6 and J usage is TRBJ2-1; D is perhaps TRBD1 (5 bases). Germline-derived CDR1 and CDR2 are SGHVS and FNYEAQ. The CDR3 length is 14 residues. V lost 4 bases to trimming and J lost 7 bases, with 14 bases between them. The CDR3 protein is CASSSSGASNEQFF. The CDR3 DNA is TGTGCCAGCAGCTCCTCTGGGGCCAGTAATGAGCAGTTCTTC.

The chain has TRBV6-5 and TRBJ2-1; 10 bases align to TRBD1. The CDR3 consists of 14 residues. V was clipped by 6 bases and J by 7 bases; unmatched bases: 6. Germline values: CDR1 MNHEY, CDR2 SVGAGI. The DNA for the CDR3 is TGTGCCAGCAGGGGGACAGGGGCCCGGAATGAGCAGTTCTTC. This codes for CASRGTGARNEQFF.